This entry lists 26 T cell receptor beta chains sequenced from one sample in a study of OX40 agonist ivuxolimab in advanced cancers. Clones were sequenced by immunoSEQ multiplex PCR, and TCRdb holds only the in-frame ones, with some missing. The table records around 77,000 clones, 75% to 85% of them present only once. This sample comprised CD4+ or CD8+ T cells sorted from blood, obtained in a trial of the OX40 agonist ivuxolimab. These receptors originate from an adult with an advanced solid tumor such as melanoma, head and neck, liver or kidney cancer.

CDR3 DNA sequence: TGTGCCAGCAGCTTCGGGGGGCGCGGGAGAGGAGAGACCCAGTACTTC. The encoded protein is CASSFGGRGRGETQYF. This chain uses TRBV28 with TRBJ2-5; the D gene is possibly TRBD2 (7 bases). The ends were cut back, 6 bases at V and 4 bases at J, with 21 bases in the middle. CDR1 is MDHEN, CDR2 SYDVKM, per germline. This CDR3 is 16 amino acids long.

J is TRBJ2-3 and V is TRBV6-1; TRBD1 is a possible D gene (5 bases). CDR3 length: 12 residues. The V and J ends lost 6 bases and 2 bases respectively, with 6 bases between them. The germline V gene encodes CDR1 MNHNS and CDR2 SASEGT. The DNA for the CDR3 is TGTGCCAGCAGAGGGGCCACAGATACGCAGTATTTT. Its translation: CASRGATDTQYF.

The CDR3 spells CATREGPSGANYGYTF. CDR3 DNA: TGTGCCACCCGGGAAGGGCCCTCCGGGGCTAACTATGGCTACACCTTC. The chain is built from TRBV19 and TRBJ1-2; D gene uncertain. Germline V gene lookup returns CDR1 LNHDA and CDR2 SQIVND (reference sequence). This CDR3 is built from 16 residues. Trimming took 10 bases from V and 0 from J, leaving 21 bases between them. The full variable domain, in which reference TRBV19 and TRBJ1-2 provide the parts outside the CDR3, is DGGITQSPKYLFRKEGQNVTLSCEQNLNHDAMYWYRQDPGQGLRLIYYSQIVNDFQKGDIAEGYSVSREKKESFPLTVTSAQKNPTAFYLCATREGPSGANYGYTFGSGTRLTVV.

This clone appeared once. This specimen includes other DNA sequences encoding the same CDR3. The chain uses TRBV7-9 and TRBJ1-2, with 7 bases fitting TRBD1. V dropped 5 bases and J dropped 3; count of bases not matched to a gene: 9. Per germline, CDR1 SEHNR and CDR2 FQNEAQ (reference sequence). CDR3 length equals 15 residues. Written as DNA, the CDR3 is TGTGCCAGCAGCACCGAACAGGGGATTTACTATGGCTACACCTTC. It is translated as CASSTEQGIYYGYTF.

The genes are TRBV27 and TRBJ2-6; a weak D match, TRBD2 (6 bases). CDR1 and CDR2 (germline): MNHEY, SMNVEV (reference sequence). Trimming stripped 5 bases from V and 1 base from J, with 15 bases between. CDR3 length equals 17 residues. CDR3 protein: CASSQDIRGSGANVLTF. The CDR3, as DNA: TGTGCCAGCAGTCAGGACATTCGGGGGTCTGGGGCCAACGTCCTGACTTTC.

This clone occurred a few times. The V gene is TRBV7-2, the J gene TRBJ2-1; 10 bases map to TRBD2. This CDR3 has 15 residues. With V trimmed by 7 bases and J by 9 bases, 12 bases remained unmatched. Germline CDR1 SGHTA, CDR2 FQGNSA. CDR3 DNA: TGTGCCAGCACCCGTGGAGCGGGGGGGCCGAGTGAGCAGTTCTTC. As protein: CASTRGAGGPSEQFF. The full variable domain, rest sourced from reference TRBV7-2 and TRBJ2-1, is GAGVSQSPSNKVTEKGKDVELRCDPISGHTALYWYRQSLGQGLEFLIYFQGNSAPDKSGLPSDRFSAERTGGSVSTLTIQRTQQEDSAVYLCASTRGAGGPSEQFFGPGTRLTVL.

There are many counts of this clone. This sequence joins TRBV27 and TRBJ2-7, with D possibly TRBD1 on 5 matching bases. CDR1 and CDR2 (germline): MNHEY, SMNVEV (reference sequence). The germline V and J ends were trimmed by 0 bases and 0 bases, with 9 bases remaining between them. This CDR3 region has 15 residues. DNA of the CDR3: TGTGCCAGCAGTTTATCCGCAGGGAACTCCTACGAGCAGTACTTC. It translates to CASSLSAGNSYEQYF.

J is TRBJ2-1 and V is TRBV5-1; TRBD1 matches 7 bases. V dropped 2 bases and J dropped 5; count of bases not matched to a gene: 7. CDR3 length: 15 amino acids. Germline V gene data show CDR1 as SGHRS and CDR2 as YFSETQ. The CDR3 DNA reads TGCGCCAGCAGCTTACAGACAGGGCCGGACAATGAGCAGTTCTTC. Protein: CASSLQTGPDNEQFF.

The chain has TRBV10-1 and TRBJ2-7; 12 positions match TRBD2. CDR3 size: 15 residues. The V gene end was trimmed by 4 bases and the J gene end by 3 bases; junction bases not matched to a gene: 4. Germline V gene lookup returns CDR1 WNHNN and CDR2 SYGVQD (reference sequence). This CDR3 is CASSARTSGIYEQYF. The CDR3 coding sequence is TGCGCCAGCAGTGCTCGGACTAGCGGGATCTACGAGCAGTACTTC.

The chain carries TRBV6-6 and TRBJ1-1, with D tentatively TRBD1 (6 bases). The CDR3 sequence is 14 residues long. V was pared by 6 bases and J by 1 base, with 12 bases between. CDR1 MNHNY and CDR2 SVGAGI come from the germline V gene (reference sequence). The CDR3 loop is CASRPDSSNTEAFF. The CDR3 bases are TGTGCCAGCAGGCCGGACAGCTCGAACACTGAAGCTTTCTTT.

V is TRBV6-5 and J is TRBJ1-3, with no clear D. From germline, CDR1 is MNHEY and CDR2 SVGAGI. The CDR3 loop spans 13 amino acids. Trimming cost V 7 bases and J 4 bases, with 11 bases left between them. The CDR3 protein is CASINSWGNTIYF. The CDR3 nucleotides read TGTGCCAGCATCAACTCGTGGGGAAACACCATATATTTT.

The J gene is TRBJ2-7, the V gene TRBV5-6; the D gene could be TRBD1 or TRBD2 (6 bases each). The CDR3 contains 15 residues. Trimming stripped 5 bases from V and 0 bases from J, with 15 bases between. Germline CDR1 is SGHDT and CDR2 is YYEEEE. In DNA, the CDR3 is TGTGCCAGCAGGGGGGCGGGGAGATCCTCCTACGAGCAGTACTTC. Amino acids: CASRGAGRSSYEQYF.

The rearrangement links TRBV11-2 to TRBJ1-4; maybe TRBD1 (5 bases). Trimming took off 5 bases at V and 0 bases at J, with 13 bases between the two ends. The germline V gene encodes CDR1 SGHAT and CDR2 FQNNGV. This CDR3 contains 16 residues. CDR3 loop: CASSLPQAPTNEKLFF. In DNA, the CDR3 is TGTGCCAGCAGCCTACCACAGGCGCCAACTAATGAAAAACTGTTTTTT.

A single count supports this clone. CDR3 DNA: TGCGCCAGCAGCTTCCGCGACGCCACAGATACGCAGTATTTT. It translates to CASSFRDATDTQYF. This sequence joins TRBV5-1 and TRBJ2-3; no firm D call. In germline, CDR1 is SGHRS, CDR2 YFSETQ. V gave up 2 bases and J gave up 2 bases, with 9 bases separating them. There are 14 residues in the CDR3.

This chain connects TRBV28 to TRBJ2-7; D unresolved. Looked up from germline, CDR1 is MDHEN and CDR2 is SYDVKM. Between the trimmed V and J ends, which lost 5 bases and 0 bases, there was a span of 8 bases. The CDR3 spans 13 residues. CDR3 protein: CASSIILSYEQYF. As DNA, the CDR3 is TGTGCCAGCAGTATTATCCTCTCCTACGAGCAGTACTTC.

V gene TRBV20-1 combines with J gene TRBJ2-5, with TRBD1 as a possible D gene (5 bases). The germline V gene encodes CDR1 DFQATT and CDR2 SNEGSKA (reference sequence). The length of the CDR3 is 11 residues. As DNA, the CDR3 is TGCAGCTGGGGCAGTCAAGAGACCCAGTACTTC. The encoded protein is CSWGSQETQYF.

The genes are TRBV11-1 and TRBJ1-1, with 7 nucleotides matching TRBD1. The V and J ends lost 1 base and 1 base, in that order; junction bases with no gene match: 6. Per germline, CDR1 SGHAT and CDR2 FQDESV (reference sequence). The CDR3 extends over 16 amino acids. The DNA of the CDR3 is TGTGCCAGCAGCTTAGGACAGGGTGGAGGGAACACTGAAGCTTTCTTT. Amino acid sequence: CASSLGQGGGNTEAFF.

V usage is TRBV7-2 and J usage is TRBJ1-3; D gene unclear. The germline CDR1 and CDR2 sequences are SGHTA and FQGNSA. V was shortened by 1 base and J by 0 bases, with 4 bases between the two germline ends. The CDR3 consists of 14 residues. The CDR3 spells CASSLGPSGNTIYF. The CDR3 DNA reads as TGTGCCAGCAGCTTAGGGCCCTCTGGAAACACCATATATTTT. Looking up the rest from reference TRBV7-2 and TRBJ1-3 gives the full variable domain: GAGVSQSPSNKVTEKGKDVELRCDPISGHTALYWYRQSLGQGLEFLIYFQGNSAPDKSGLPSDRFSAERTGGSVSTLTIQRTQQEDSAVYLCASSLGPSGNTIYFGEGSWLTVV.

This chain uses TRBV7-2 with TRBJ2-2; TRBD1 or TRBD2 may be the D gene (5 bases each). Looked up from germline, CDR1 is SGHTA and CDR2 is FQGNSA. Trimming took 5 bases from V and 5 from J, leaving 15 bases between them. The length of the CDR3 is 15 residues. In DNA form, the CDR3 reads TGTGCCAGCAGCACCCCCGGGACCCTTACCGGGGAGCTGTTTTTT. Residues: CASSTPGTLTGELFF.

CDR3 coding DNA: TGTGCCAGCAGGAGGGACAGGGGACCCTACGAGCAGTACTTC. Its translation: CASRRDRGPYEQYF. The chain uses TRBV7-2 and TRBJ2-7; 10 positions match TRBD1. Germline loops: CDR1 SGHTA, CDR2 FQGNSA. Unmatched junction bases numbered 4, after V lost 6 bases and J lost 2 bases. The CDR3 is made up of 14 amino acids. Complete variable domain (other parts from reference TRBV7-2 and TRBJ2-7): GAGVSQSPSNKVTEKGKDVELRCDPISGHTALYWYRQSLGQGLEFLIYFQGNSAPDKSGLPSDRFSAERTGGSVSTLTIQRTQQEDSAVYLCASRRDRGPYEQYFGPGTRLTVT.

The CDR3 spells CASRGSGTWGNYGYTF. The CDR3, as DNA: TGTGCCAGTAGGGGAAGCGGGACCTGGGGCAACTATGGCTACACCTTC. V usage is TRBV19 and J usage is TRBJ1-2; D perhaps matches TRBD1 (5 bases). There are 16 residues in the CDR3. Germline CDR1 is LNHDA and CDR2 is SQIVND (reference sequence). Trimming left V 6 bases short and J 2 bases short, with 19 bases between.

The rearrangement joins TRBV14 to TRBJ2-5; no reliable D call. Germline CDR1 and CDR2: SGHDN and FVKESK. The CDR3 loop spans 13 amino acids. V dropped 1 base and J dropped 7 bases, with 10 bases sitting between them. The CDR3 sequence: CASSQGAVGTQYF. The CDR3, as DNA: TGTGCCAGCAGCCAAGGGGCTGTGGGGACCCAGTACTTC. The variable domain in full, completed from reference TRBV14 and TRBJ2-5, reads EAGVTQFPSHSVIEKGQTVTLRCDPISGHDNLYWYRRVMGKEIKFLLHFVKESKQDESGMPNNRFLAERTGGTYSTLKVQPAELEDSGVYFCASSQGAVGTQYFGPGTRLLVL.

This chain's CDR3 is CASRQTGVNTEAFF. The CDR3 DNA follows: TGTGCCAGCAGGCAGACAGGCGTGAACACTGAAGCTTTCTTT. This sequence joins TRBV2 and TRBJ1-1; TRBD1 is a possible D gene (6 bases). Germline assignment: CDR1 SNHLY and CDR2 FYNNEI. Trimming left V 6 bases short and J 0 bases short, with 11 bases between. The CDR3 sequence is 14 residues long.

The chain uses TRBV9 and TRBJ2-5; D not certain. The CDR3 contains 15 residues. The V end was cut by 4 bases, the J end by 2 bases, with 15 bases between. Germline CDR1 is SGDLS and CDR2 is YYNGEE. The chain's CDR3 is CASSPGRHRQETQYF. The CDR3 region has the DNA TGTGCCAGCAGCCCCGGACGACACCGGCAAGAGACCCAGTACTTC.

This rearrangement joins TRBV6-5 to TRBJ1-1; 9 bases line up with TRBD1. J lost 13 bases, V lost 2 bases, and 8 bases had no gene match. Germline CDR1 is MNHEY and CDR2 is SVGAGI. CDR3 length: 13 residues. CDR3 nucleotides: TGTGCCAGCAGTTACCGGGACAGGGTTTCGCTTTTCTTT. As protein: CASSYRDRVSLFF.

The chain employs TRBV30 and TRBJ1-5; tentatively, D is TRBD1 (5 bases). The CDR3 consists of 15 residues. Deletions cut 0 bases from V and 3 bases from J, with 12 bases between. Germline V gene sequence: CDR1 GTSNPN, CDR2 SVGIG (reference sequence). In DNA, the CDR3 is TGTGCCTGGAGTGTATCCGACAGAGACAATCAGCCCCAGCATTTT. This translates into CAWSVSDRDNQPQHF. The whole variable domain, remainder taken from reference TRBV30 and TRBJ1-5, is SQTIHQWPATLVQPVGSPLSLECTVEGTSNPNLYWYRQAAGRGLQLLFYSVGIGQISSEVPQNLSASRPQDRQFILSSKKLLLSDSGFYLCAWSVSDRDNQPQHFGDGTRLSIL.